The 32 T cell receptor beta chains in this list originate from one sample, sequenced in a study of graft-versus-host responses after intestinal transplantation. The repertoire was sequenced with immunoSEQ multiplex PCR; TCRdb's copy has only in-frame clones and lacks some. The sample yields roughly 92,000 clones, less than 90% seen once. These receptors' targets are unknown. The sequences come from unstimulated CD4+ T cells sorted from spleen or lymph node cells, collected before transplant. Source of these receptors: a human donor who was the organ donor for an intestinal transplant.

The J gene is TRBJ2-6, the V gene TRBV2, with unresolved D. This CDR3 contains 15 residues. V shed 4 bases and J shed 0 bases, with 7 bases lying between them. Germline CDR1 reads SNHLY; CDR2 reads FYNNEI. CDR3 DNA sequence: TGTGCCAGCAGTGTAGAGAGCTCTGGGGCCAACGTCCTGACTTTC. Its translation is CASSVESSGANVLTF.

The rearrangement links TRBV19 to TRBJ1-1; D may be TRBD1 (6 bases). Per germline, CDR1 LNHDA and CDR2 SQIVND (reference sequence). The CDR3 is 13 residues long. Trimming took off 6 bases at V and 7 bases at J, with 15 bases between the two ends. CDR3 loop: CASRNGGHGEAFF. CDR3 nucleotide sequence: TGTGCCAGTAGGAATGGGGGACATGGTGAAGCTTTCTTT. Supplemented by reference TRBV19 and TRBJ1-1, the full variable domain reads DGGITQSPKYLFRKEGQNVTLSCEQNLNHDAMYWYRQDPGQGLRLIYYSQIVNDFQKGDIAEGYSVSREKKESFPLTVTSAQKNPTAFYLCASRNGGHGEAFFGQGTRLTVV.

V is TRBV14 and J is TRBJ1-4; D call uncertain. V lost 4 bases, J lost 4 bases, and 7 bases lay in between. In germline, CDR1 is SGHDN, CDR2 FVKESK. This CDR3 comprises 13 residues. In DNA, the CDR3 is TGTGCCAGCAGCCCCGGTCTTAATGAAAAACTGTTTTTT. Amino acids: CASSPGLNEKLFF.

The chain recombines TRBV25-1 with TRBJ2-2, with D maybe TRBD1 (6 bases). This CDR3 has 17 residues. CDR1 is MGHDK, CDR2 SYGVNS, per germline. V was trimmed by 6 bases and J by 2 bases, leaving 19 bases between them. The CDR3 region is CASSDIGWGHNTGELFF. In nucleotides, the CDR3 is TGTGCCAGCAGCGATATTGGTTGGGGACACAACACCGGGGAGCTGTTTTTT. Full variable domain (remainder filled in from reference TRBV25-1 and TRBJ2-2): EADIYQTPRYLVIGTGKKITLECSQTMGHDKMYWYQQDPGMELHLIHYSYGVNSTEKGDLSSESTVSRIRTEHFPLTLESARPSHTSQYLCASSDIGWGHNTGELFFGEGSRLTVL.

This clone was seen more than once but under ten times. V gene TRBV5-4 combines with J gene TRBJ2-1; D might be TRBD2 (5 bases). Looked up from germline, CDR1 is SGHNT and CDR2 is YYREEE (reference sequence). With 7 bases removed from V and 9 bases from J, the gap between germline ends came to 17 bases. The CDR3 totals 13 residues. The CDR3 bases are TGTGCCAGCGCAAACCAGCGAGGAGGTGAGCAGTTCTTC. Translation gives CASANQRGGEQFF.

The V gene is TRBV12-5, the J gene TRBJ1-2; possibly TRBD1 for D (6 bases). V lost 5 bases and J lost 8, with 15 bases in between. This CDR3 has 13 amino acids. Germline CDR1 LGHNT, CDR2 FRNRAP. Written as DNA, the CDR3 is TGTGCTAGTGGTCTATGGGGGGGCCAGGGCTACACCTTC. Translating it yields CASGLWGGQGYTF. Filled out from reference TRBV12-5 and TRBJ1-2, the complete variable domain reads DARVTQTPRHKVTEMGQEVTMRCQPILGHNTVFWYRQTMMQGLELLAYFRNRAPLDDSGMPKDRFSAEMPDATLATLKIQPSEPRDSAVYFCASGLWGGQGYTFGSGTRLTVV.

This clone was seen a handful of times. This sequence joins TRBV4-3 and TRBJ2-1; D is possibly TRBD2 (6 bases). CDR1 is LGHNA, CDR2 YSLEER, per germline. The CDR3 covers 16 residues. Trimming cost V 3 bases and J 9 bases, with 21 bases left between them. CDR3 sequence: CASSQVIAEEGAEQFF. The CDR3, as DNA: TGCGCCAGCAGCCAGGTAATAGCGGAGGAAGGGGCTGAGCAGTTCTTC.

With respect to this clone: This may arise from a read error, as a much more abundant clone is one base away. The genes are TRBV28 and TRBJ2-7; 7 positions agree with TRBD1. CDR3 length equals 12 residues. Looked up from germline, CDR1 is MDHEN and CDR2 is SYDVKM. V shed 3 bases, J shed 4 bases, and the junction held 0 bases outside the gene matches. The CDR3 loop is CASSLTGYEQYF. The CDR3 nucleotides read TGTGCCAGCAGTTTGACAGGGTACGAGCAGTACTTC.

The V gene is TRBV5-1, the J gene TRBJ1-2; maybe TRBD1 (5 bases). CDR1 and CDR2 (germline): SGHRS, YFSETQ. The V gene lost 4 bases and the J gene lost 4 bases, with 11 bases spanning the gap. The CDR3 has 13 residues. In nucleotides, the CDR3 is TGCGCCAGCAGCCCCCGGGGGGGCTATGGCTACACCTTC. Translating gives CASSPRGGYGYTF.

About this clone: This same CDR3 is encoded by further DNA sequences in the sample. The V call is TRBV29-1, the J call TRBJ1-2; 7 bases match TRBD1. The CDR3 loop spans 11 amino acids. After removal of 7 bases from V and 5 bases from J, the junction contained 4 bases not matched to a gene. Germline CDR1 and CDR2: SQVTM and ANQGSEA. The CDR3 sequence is CSAGTDYGYTF. The CDR3 DNA reads TGCAGCGCCGGGACAGATTATGGCTACACCTTC.

The V call is TRBV25-1, the J call TRBJ2-1; D not resolved. Per germline, CDR1 MGHDK and CDR2 SYGVNS. V dropped 3 bases and J dropped 7 bases, with 7 bases sitting between them. The CDR3 covers 12 residues. The CDR3 loop is CASSELGNEQFF. The CDR3 DNA sequence: TGTGCCAGCAGTGAGCTCGGGAATGAGCAGTTCTTC.

The chain is built from TRBV5-8 and TRBJ1-2, with no clear D. CDR3 size: 11 residues. Trimming removed 5 bases from V and 7 bases from J, with 9 bases in between. The germline V gene encodes CDR1 SGHTS and CDR2 YDEGEE. The CDR3 spells CASRFLTGYTF. The CDR3 DNA reads TGTGCCAGCAGATTCCTAACTGGCTACACCTTC.

The chain uses TRBV20-1 and TRBJ2-1; D is ambiguous. The CDR3 sequence is 10 residues long. V dropped 6 bases and J dropped 8 bases, with 8 bases sitting between them. The germline V gene encodes CDR1 DFQATT and CDR2 SNEGSKA (reference sequence). CDR3 sequence: CSARSDEQFF. For the CDR3, the DNA is TGCAGTGCCCGGTCCGATGAGCAGTTCTTC.

This sequence joins TRBV10-3 and TRBJ2-5; tentative D call: TRBD1 (6 bases). V lost 3 bases and J 4 bases, leaving 15 bases between the germline ends. The germline V gene has CDR1 ENHRY and CDR2 SYGVKD. There are 15 residues in the CDR3. The CDR3 protein is CAISDGQTPSETQYF. CDR3 DNA sequence: TGTGCCATCAGTGATGGACAGACCCCTTCAGAGACCCAGTACTTC.

The rearrangement links TRBV5-1 to TRBJ1-2; weak D call: TRBD1 (6 bases). The CDR3 spans 13 residues. Trimming removed 1 base at V and 5 bases at J, with 9 bases between. Germline V gene sequence: CDR1 SGHRS, CDR2 YFSETQ. The chain's CDR3 is CASSLLGQYGYTF. Here the CDR3 DNA reads TGCGCCAGCAGCTTGCTTGGACAGTATGGCTACACCTTC.

The count of this clone is one. The chain has TRBV20-1 and TRBJ2-5, with D perhaps matching TRBD1 (6 bases). This CDR3 comprises 11 residues. Germline V gene lookup returns CDR1 DFQATT and CDR2 SNEGSKA (reference sequence). The CDR3 DNA sequence: TGCATCCACGGAGGACAGAAGACCCAGTACTTC. It yields the protein CIHGGQKTQYF.

The chain combines TRBV5-4 with TRBJ1-3; perhaps TRBD1 as D (6 bases). Germline CDR1 SGHNT, CDR2 YYREEE (reference sequence). With 4 bases removed from V and 4 bases from J, the gap between germline ends came to 12 bases. This CDR3 comprises 14 residues. In DNA, the CDR3 is TGTGCCAGCAGCCCAAAGGACAGCGGAAACACCATATATTTT. Translating gives CASSPKDSGNTIYF.

The chain couples TRBV9 to TRBJ2-1, with 8 bases fitting TRBD2. This CDR3 spans 15 amino acids. J was trimmed by 8 bases and V by 0 bases; bases with no gene match: 7. The germline V gene has CDR1 SGDLS and CDR2 YYNGEE. The CDR3 spells CASSVVPGRAHEQFF. The CDR3 DNA follows: TGTGCCAGCAGCGTAGTGCCCGGGAGGGCCCATGAGCAGTTCTTC.

The chain joins TRBV2 to TRBJ2-3, with 7 bases that match TRBD1. The CDR3 has 17 amino acids. Germline CDR1 SNHLY, CDR2 FYNNEI. Trimming took 6 bases from V and 2 from J; bases not matched to a gene: 14. The CDR3: CASSPGTVQGFTDTQYF. As DNA, the CDR3 is TGTGCCAGCAGCCCCGGGACAGTACAGGGTTTCACAGATACGCAGTATTTT.

The rearrangement links TRBV6-1 to TRBJ1-1; 8 nucleotides agree with TRBD1. Germline V gene sequence: CDR1 MNHNS, CDR2 SASEGT. Trimming took 6 bases from V and 0 from J; bases not matched to a gene: 3. The CDR3 covers 14 residues. In nucleotides, the CDR3 is TGTGCCAGCAGGAGGGACAGGCTGAACACTGAAGCTTTCTTT. This sequence encodes CASRRDRLNTEAFF.

The chain uses TRBV27 and TRBJ1-4, with no clear D. The CDR3 consists of 14 residues. V dropped 3 bases and J dropped 5 bases, with 10 bases sitting between them. CDR1 is MNHEY and CDR2 is SMNVEV in the germline V gene (reference sequence). This chain's CDR3 is CASSFRVGNEKLFF. CDR3 coding DNA: TGTGCCAGCAGTTTCCGGGTTGGGAATGAAAAACTGTTTTTT. Variable domain in full (rest from reference TRBV27 and TRBJ1-4): EAQVTQNPRYLITVTGKKLTVTCSQNMNHEYMSWYRQDPGLGLRQIYYSMNVEVTDKGDVPEGYKVSRKEKRNFPLILESPSPNQTSLYFCASSFRVGNEKLFFGSGTQLSVL.

The J gene is TRBJ2-7, the V gene TRBV29-1, with D maybe TRBD1 (5 bases). Germline values: CDR1 SQVTM, CDR2 ANQGSEA. V lost 6 bases and J lost 1, with 10 bases in between. CDR3 length: 12 amino acids. The CDR3 loop reads CSVTDISYEQYF. The CDR3 region has the DNA TGCAGCGTGACGGACATTTCCTACGAGCAGTACTTC.

The rearrangement uses TRBV5-1 and TRBJ1-1; D ambiguous. The CDR3 runs to 13 residues. Trimming pared 3 bases from V and 7 bases from J, leaving 13 bases between. CDR1 SGHRS and CDR2 YFSETQ come from the germline V gene. The CDR3 is CASSWEVGGEAFF. The DNA of the CDR3 is TGCGCCAGCAGCTGGGAGGTTGGAGGTGAAGCTTTCTTT.

The chain uses TRBV19 and TRBJ1-5, with a weak D call TRBD1 (6 bases). There are 15 residues in the CDR3. Germline V lookup: CDR1 LNHDA, CDR2 SQIVND (reference sequence). V was clipped by 3 bases and J by 6 bases, with 15 bases between them. This chain's CDR3 is CASSITGTWVQPQHF. DNA for the CDR3: TGTGCCAGTAGTATTACCGGGACATGGGTTCAGCCCCAGCATTTT.

The chain recombines TRBV19 with TRBJ2-2, with a possible D match to TRBD1 (6 bases). This CDR3 spans 15 amino acids. Germline V lookup: CDR1 LNHDA, CDR2 SQIVND (reference sequence). V was clipped by 5 bases and J by 4 bases, with 14 bases between them. The CDR3 bases are TGTGCCAGTAGTGTAACCGGGACAAGCACCGGGGAGCTGTTTTTT. Amino acids: CASSVTGTSTGELFF. Full variable domain (remainder filled in from reference TRBV19 and TRBJ2-2): DGGITQSPKYLFRKEGQNVTLSCEQNLNHDAMYWYRQDPGQGLRLIYYSQIVNDFQKGDIAEGYSVSREKKESFPLTVTSAQKNPTAFYLCASSVTGTSTGELFFGEGSRLTVL.

Written as DNA, the CDR3 is TGTGCCTGGAAGGGGAACCAAGAGACCCAGTACTTC. Its protein product is CAWKGNQETQYF. The J gene is TRBJ2-5, the V gene TRBV30; possible D gene TRBD1, 5 bases. This CDR3 comprises 12 residues. Germline V gene lookup returns CDR1 GTSNPN and CDR2 SVGIG (reference sequence). The V end lost 4 bases, the J end lost 0 bases, and 6 bases lay between the germline ends.

As to this clone: Other DNA sequences of this sample code for an identical CDR3. This chain links TRBV7-3 with TRBJ2-7; D gene unclear. Germline values: CDR1 SGHTA, CDR2 FQGTGA. The CDR3 covers 13 residues. The ends were cut back, 2 bases at V and 3 bases at J, with 8 bases in the middle. DNA for the CDR3: TGTGCCAGCAGCTTATCGCGCTTCTACGAGCAGTACTTC. Amino acid sequence: CASSLSRFYEQYF. Variable domain in full (rest from reference TRBV7-3 and TRBJ2-7): GAGVSQTPSNKVTEKGKYVELRCDPISGHTALYWYRQSLGQGPEFLIYFQGTGAADDSGLPNDRFFAVRPEGSVSTLKIQRTERGDSAVYLCASSLSRFYEQYFGPGTRLTVT.

The rearrangement joins TRBV18 to TRBJ2-7, with D unresolved. Trimming stripped 3 bases from V and 1 base from J, with 13 bases between. The germline V gene has CDR1 KGHSH and CDR2 LQKENI. This CDR3 spans 15 amino acids. The CDR3 DNA follows: TGTGCCAGCTCACCCCGGGTTGGCAGATCCTACGAGCAGTACTTC. Amino acids: CASSPRVGRSYEQYF.

The chain carries TRBV7-8 and TRBJ1-6; D is perhaps TRBD1 (6 bases). Trimming left V 4 bases short and J 9 bases short, with 16 bases between. CDR1 is SGHVS and CDR2 is FQNEAQ in the germline V gene. The CDR3 consists of 15 residues. CDR3 protein: CASSSYRVGSSPLHF. CDR3 nucleotides: TGTGCCAGCAGCTCCTACAGGGTTGGGAGTTCACCCCTCCACTTT.

The CDR3 DNA is TGTGCCAGCAGCGGGAGCGGAAACATTCAGTACTTC. Protein: CASSGSGNIQYF. The chain couples TRBV2 to TRBJ2-4; D perhaps matches TRBD2 (6 bases). Looked up from germline, CDR1 is SNHLY and CDR2 is FYNNEI. Trimming left V 6 bases short and J 6 bases short, with 9 bases between. The CDR3 length is 12 residues.

The rearrangement joins TRBV19 to TRBJ1-4, with TRBD1 matching over 7 bases. With 5 bases clipped from V and 5 bases from J, the junction kept 8 bases outside the gene matches. The CDR3 loop spans 15 amino acids. Germline V gene sequence: CDR1 LNHDA, CDR2 SQIVND (reference sequence). The CDR3 DNA follows: TGTGCCAGTAGTCTCCACAGGGGAGAGAATGAAAAACTGTTTTTT. Protein sequence: CASSLHRGENEKLFF.

The CDR3 is CASSQLLSGNSNQPQHF. The CDR3 DNA reads as TGTGCCAGCAGCCAACTCTTGTCAGGTAATAGCAATCAGCCCCAGCATTTT. V usage is TRBV5-6 and J usage is TRBJ1-5; the D is unclear. V shed 4 bases and J shed 0 bases, with 17 bases lying between them. The length of the CDR3 is 17 residues. CDR1 is SGHDT and CDR2 is YYEEEE in the germline V gene.